Included here is one T cell receptor (beta chain) sequence, with context. This CDR3 has 11 residues. Germline CDR1 reads SQVTM; CDR2 reads ANQGSEA. Trimming removed 4 bases at V and 10 bases at J, with 13 bases between. The method was immunoSEQ multiplex PCR; TCRdb's version includes in-frame clones alone and lacks a portion of them. The profile shows some 110,000 clones, 83% of them singletons. The data stem from a study of control samples from healthy donors and cancer patients. Source material: blood. This receptor was obtained from a woman aged 45-65 years in good health. The rearrangement uses TRBV29-1 and TRBJ1-1; tentatively, D is TRBD1 (6 bases). CDR3 protein: CSVVGGRRAFF. Written as DNA, the CDR3 is TGCAGCGTTGTGGGGGGCAGACGAGCTTTCTTT.